A single sample is the source of the 21 T cell receptor beta chains below, sequenced in a study of molecular identifiers for immune sequencing clone quantification. TCRdb passed the PCR reads through MiXCR, listing each CDR3 protein once. The profile shows some 320,000 distinct CDR3 sequences, 20% to 25% of them singletons. Sample: naive CD8+ T cells from blood, with Jurkat cell RNA spiked in. The subset is: FACS-sorted CD8+CD4-CCR7+CD45RA+ naive T cells. These TCRs come from a human donor in good health. Some libraries in this study had Jurkat cell RNA spiked in.

This clonotype was counted ten times or more. V usage is TRBV5-1 and J usage is TRBJ2-3; 14 bases align to TRBD2. Looked up from germline, CDR1 is SGHRS and CDR2 is YFSETQ. With V trimmed by 4 bases and J by 2 bases, 12 bases remained unmatched. The CDR3 has 19 residues. The CDR3 loop is CASSTGLAGARIITDTQYF. The CDR3 DNA reads TGCGCCAGCAGCACGGGACTAGCGGGAGCTCGCATCATCACAGATACGCAGTATTTT.

This chain uses TRBV7-9 with TRBJ2-7; D possibly corresponds to TRBD1 (6 bases). V lost 5 bases, J lost 1 base, and 15 bases lay in between. CDR1 and CDR2 from the germline V gene are SEHNR and FQNEAQ (reference sequence). The CDR3 runs to 15 residues. The CDR3 loop is CASSPDRDKSYEQYF. DNA of the CDR3: TGTGCCAGCAGCCCAGACCGGGACAAATCCTACGAGCAGTACTTC.

Ten or more counts support this clonotype. The CDR3 DNA follows: TGTGCCACCACGTTCGAGCTAGATATCACAGATACGCAGTATTTT. Protein product: CATTFELDITDTQYF. The chain couples TRBV6-1 to TRBJ2-3, with D unclear. The V and J ends lost 10 bases and 2 bases respectively, with 19 bases between them. Germline CDR1 reads MNHNS; CDR2 reads SASEGT. This CDR3 region has 15 residues.

This rearrangement joins TRBV6-2 or TRBV6-3 to TRBJ2-4; D gene uncertain. V was cut by 9 bases and J by 0 bases, with 9 bases left in between. The germline V gene has CDR1 MNHEY and CDR2 SVGEGT. The CDR3 totals 13 residues. CDR3 sequence: CASRLIAKNIQYF. The CDR3 coding sequence is TGTGCCAGTAGACTTATAGCCAAAAACATTCAGTACTTC.

The J gene is TRBJ2-1, the V gene TRBV20-1; D is perhaps TRBD2 (5 bases). Per germline, CDR1 DFQATT and CDR2 SNEGSKA (reference sequence). V dropped 5 bases and J dropped 2 bases, with 13 bases sitting between them. The CDR3 spans 14 residues. The CDR3 nucleotides are TGCAGTGCTGAGCCGGAGGTCCCCTACAATGAGCAGTTCTTC. Protein sequence: CSAEPEVPYNEQFF.

This clonotype was detected ten times or more. The rearrangement joins TRBV4-1 to TRBJ2-7; D call uncertain. The V and J ends lost 0 bases and 2 bases respectively, with 11 bases between them. Germline CDR1 reads MGHRA; CDR2 reads YSYEKL. This CDR3 contains 15 residues. In nucleotides, the CDR3 is TGCGCCAGCAGCCAAGAGGCCCGCGAAACCTACGAGCAGTACTTC. It encodes CASSQEARETYEQYF.

This clonotype has at least ten counts. This chain uses TRBV7-3 with TRBJ2-5, with 8 bases fitting TRBD1. V was pared by 0 bases and J by 2 bases, with 5 bases of the junction left unmatched. CDR3 length: 16 amino acids. Germline values: CDR1 SGHTA, CDR2 FQGTGA. CDR3 DNA: TGTGCCAGCAGCTTAACCGGGACAGGCGTTCAAGAGACCCAGTACTTC. The encoded protein is CASSLTGTGVQETQYF.

This clonotype was picked up a small number of times. The genes are TRBV15 and TRBJ2-2; the D gene is possibly TRBD1 (6 bases). CDR1 is LNHNV, CDR2 YYDKDF, per germline (reference sequence). The CDR3 totals 16 residues. V shed 3 bases and J shed 5 bases, with 16 bases lying between them. CDR3 amino acids: CATSRGSGEGTGELFF. CDR3 sequence (DNA): TGTGCCACCAGCAGGGGATCAGGGGAAGGGACCGGGGAGCTGTTTTTT. The full variable domain, in which reference TRBV15 and TRBJ2-2 provide the parts outside the CDR3, is DAMVIQNPRYQVTQFGKPVTLSCSQTLNHNVMYWYQQKSSQAPKLLFHYYDKDFNNEADTPDNFQSRRPNTSFCFLDIRSPGLGDTAMYLCATSRGSGEGTGELFFGEGSRLTVL.

This clonotype was detected many times. The chain uses TRBV6-2 or TRBV6-3 and TRBJ2-3; 7 bases are a match to TRBD1. The CDR3 has 16 amino acids. J gave up 3 bases and V 7 bases, and 13 bases lay outside the gene matches. The germline V gene encodes CDR1 MNHEY and CDR2 SVGEGT. In DNA, the CDR3 is TGTGCCAGCACCCTACTCCCCGGGACAGATACAGATACGCAGTATTTT. The encoded protein is CASTLLPGTDTDTQYF.

This clonotype was seen more than once but under ten times. This may be a read error: a much more frequent sequence differs by one nucleotide. V gene TRBV30 combines with J gene TRBJ2-7, with unresolved D. Looked up from germline, CDR1 is GTSNPN and CDR2 is SVGIG (reference sequence). Trimming stripped 5 bases from V and 0 bases from J, with 14 bases between. This CDR3 contains 14 residues. The CDR3 nucleotides are TGTGCCTGGGGTAGTGACGGCCGCTCCTACGAGCAGTACTTC. Translating it yields CAWGSDGRSYEQYF.

V gene TRBV27 combines with J gene TRBJ2-3; TRBD2 aligns across 11 bases. V gave up 2 bases and J gave up 0 bases; unmatched junction bases: 13. The CDR3 covers 20 residues. Per the germline V gene, CDR1 is MNHEY and CDR2 is SMNVEV (reference sequence). This CDR3 reads CASSLNWGLAAVGSTDTQYF. The CDR3 DNA is TGTGCCAGCAGTTTAAATTGGGGACTAGCGGCAGTTGGAAGCACAGATACGCAGTATTTT.

This chain connects TRBV11-2 to TRBJ2-2; 7 bases are a match to TRBD2. CDR3 length: 14 residues. Per the germline V gene, CDR1 is SGHAT and CDR2 is FQNNGV. V lost 8 bases, J lost 4 bases, and 7 bases stayed unmatched. The CDR3 loop is CASPTGGSTGELFF. CDR3 bases: TGTGCCAGCCCCACCGGGGGGAGCACCGGGGAGCTGTTTTTT.

As concerns this clonotype: An end of the junction differs from the germline gene, which may be a read error. The chain is built from TRBV27 and TRBJ2-1, with 9 nucleotides matching TRBD2. Germline V gene lookup returns CDR1 MNHEY and CDR2 SMNVEV (reference sequence). The length of the CDR3 is 16 residues. The DNA for the CDR3 is TGTGCCAGCAGTCCCGCCTATGTAGCGGGAGCTGGTGAGCAGCTCTTC. Encoded protein: CASSPAYVAGAGEQLF.

This clonotype was found many times. The rearrangement joins TRBV7-9 to TRBJ2-1, with D possibly being TRBD1 or TRBD2 (5 bases each). Per germline, CDR1 SEHNR and CDR2 FQNEAQ (reference sequence). Deletions cut 5 bases from V and 4 bases from J, with 15 bases between. This CDR3 comprises 15 residues. CDR3 region: CASSPQGPYYNEQFF. As DNA, the CDR3 is TGTGCCAGCAGCCCTCAGGGACCCTATTACAATGAGCAGTTCTTC. Variable domain in full (rest from reference TRBV7-9 and TRBJ2-1): DTGVSQNPRHKITKRGQNVTFRCDPISEHNRLYWYRQTLGQGPEFLTYFQNEAQLEKSRLLSDRFSAERPKGSFSTLEIQRTEQGDSAMYLCASSPQGPYYNEQFFGPGTRLTVL.

This clonotype was seen many times. This sequence joins TRBV4-3 and TRBJ1-3, with D uncertain. This CDR3 region has 15 residues. V was cut by 0 bases and J by 0 bases, with 6 bases left in between. Germline CDR1 reads LGHNA; CDR2 reads YSLEER. The chain's CDR3 is CASSQDWSSGNTIYF. In nucleotides, the CDR3 is TGCGCCAGCAGCCAAGATTGGAGCTCTGGAAACACCATATATTTT.

This clonotype was picked up many times. V usage is TRBV2 and J usage is TRBJ2-7; D may be TRBD1 (6 bases). The CDR3 is 13 residues long. V lost 3 bases, J lost 5 bases, and 11 bases lay in between. Germline-derived CDR1 and CDR2 are SNHLY and FYNNEI. CDR3 amino acids: CASSEAWGHEQYF. The CDR3 region has the DNA TGTGCCAGCAGTGAGGCTTGGGGGCACGAGCAGTACTTC.

Turning to this clonotype: This may be a read error, as it is one base from a much larger clone. The CDR3 does not close with the conserved phenylalanine or tryptophan, likely indicating a read error. The V gene is TRBV5-1, the J gene TRBJ2-3; D unresolved. The CDR3 extends over 16 amino acids. V shed 6 bases and J shed 0 bases, with 17 bases lying between them. Germline values: CDR1 SGHRS, CDR2 YFSETQ. The CDR3 DNA follows: TGCGCCAGCAACTCGGGTTTGCCCTCTAGCACAGATACGCAGTATTCT. Amino acid sequence: CASNSGLPSSTDTQYS.

This clonotype was counted ten times or more. V is TRBV30 and J is TRBJ2-2, with D maybe TRBD2 (6 bases). This CDR3 spans 16 amino acids. V lost 1 base and J lost 3, with 15 bases in between. Per the germline V gene, CDR1 is GTSNPN and CDR2 is SVGIG (reference sequence). CDR3 amino acids: CAWSDPGTYYTGELFF. CDR3 nucleotides: TGTGCCTGGAGTGATCCCGGGACTTATTACACCGGGGAGCTGTTTTTT.

This clonotype was counted a few times. At one end the junction does not follow the germline gene, possibly because of a read error. The chain uses TRBV6-2 or TRBV6-3 and TRBJ2-6, with D possibly being TRBD1 (5 bases). This CDR3 has 15 residues. CDR1 MNHEY and CDR2 SVGEGT come from the germline V gene. CDR3 in DNA: TGTGCCAGCAGCTGGAAGGACGCTGGGGCCAACGTCCCGACTTTC. As protein: CASSWKDAGANVPTF.

This clonotype was detected many times. This sequence joins TRBV6-5 and TRBJ2-5, with TRBD2 identical over 9 bases. Germline loops: CDR1 MNHEY, CDR2 SVGAGI. The junction had 7 bases not matched to a gene; V was cut back by 3 bases and J by 5 bases. CDR3 length: 15 amino acids. CDR3 in amino acids: CASSYSGGLGETQYF. CDR3 coding DNA: TGTGCCAGCAGTTATAGCGGGGGCCTTGGGGAGACCCAGTACTTC.

This clonotype was observed at least ten times. The chain is built from TRBV2 and TRBJ2-1, with TRBD2 as a possible D gene (6 bases). Germline values: CDR1 SNHLY, CDR2 FYNNEI. Trimming removed 1 base at V and 6 bases at J, with 7 bases between. This CDR3 has 13 amino acids. CDR3 region: CASSEVLANEQFF. CDR3 DNA sequence: TGTGCCAGCAGTGAAGTACTAGCCAATGAGCAGTTCTTC.